The 2 T cell receptor beta chains below all came from one sample that was sequenced in a study of vaccination and CD4 T cells after COVID-19. These receptors have no identified antigens. Regarding treatment: approximately 9-day PBMC culture with coronavirus spike peptide pools or control peptides (ViraFEST assay). Sequence data for DNA of cultured CD4+ T cells were generated by the Oncomine TCR Beta short-read assay. TCRdb fed the PCR reads into MiXCR, producing one record per CDR3 protein. The sample records about 10,000 distinct CDR3 sequences, approximately 60% being singletons. The specimen sequenced was CD4+ T cells from blood, cultured in vitro. These receptors all come from a human donor who had recovered from COVID-19.

This clonotype was detected a few times. The chain uses TRBV15 and TRBJ2-2; no definite D call. The CDR3 covers 13 residues. Per germline, CDR1 LNHNV and CDR2 YYDKDF (reference sequence). Trimming shortened V by 1 base and J by 4 bases, and 4 bases separated the two germline ends. The CDR3 protein is CATSRGGTGELFF. In DNA, the CDR3 is TGTGCCACCAGCAGAGGGGGCACCGGGGAGCTGTTTTTT.

The V gene is TRBV20-1, the J gene TRBJ1-2; D is unresolved. Trimming pared 0 bases from V and 0 bases from J, leaving 17 bases between. The germline V gene has CDR1 DFQATT and CDR2 SNEGSKA (reference sequence). The CDR3 runs to 17 residues. The CDR3 region is CSARDLLGKLANYGYTF. The CDR3, as DNA: TGCAGTGCTAGAGATCTTCTCGGCAAGTTAGCTAACTATGGCTACACCTTC.